This T cell receptor beta chain was found in a study of blood T cell repertoires in COVID-19. About the research overall: COVID-19 samples, acute and convalescent, were from the United States, Italy and Spain. PBMCs, B-cell-depleted T cells, or T cells were the source of the cDNA or gDNA that made up the material.

The germline V gene encodes CDR1 PRHDT and CDR2 FYEKMQ (reference sequence). Trimming removed 1 base at V and 2 bases at J, with 9 bases between. The CDR3 has 14 residues. Only one count was recorded for this clone. In the original analysis: Estimates of nucleated cell counts were drawn from the amplification of reference gene primers. TCRdb's copy holds only in-frame clones and misses some; the assay was immunoSEQ multiplex PCR. That table supplies the V and J calls and clone size; D and trimming were determined from the DNA. The sample lists about 160,000 clones; 90% to 95% were seen once. This chain links TRBV13 with TRBJ2-7; D might be TRBD2 (6 bases). The specimen sequenced was peripheral blood. The receptor comes from a man aged 45-60 years with acute or convalescent COVID-19. CDR3 sequence reads: CASSLASVAYEQYF. Written as DNA, the CDR3 is TGTGCCAGCAGCTTAGCTAGCGTTGCCTACGAGCAGTACTTC.